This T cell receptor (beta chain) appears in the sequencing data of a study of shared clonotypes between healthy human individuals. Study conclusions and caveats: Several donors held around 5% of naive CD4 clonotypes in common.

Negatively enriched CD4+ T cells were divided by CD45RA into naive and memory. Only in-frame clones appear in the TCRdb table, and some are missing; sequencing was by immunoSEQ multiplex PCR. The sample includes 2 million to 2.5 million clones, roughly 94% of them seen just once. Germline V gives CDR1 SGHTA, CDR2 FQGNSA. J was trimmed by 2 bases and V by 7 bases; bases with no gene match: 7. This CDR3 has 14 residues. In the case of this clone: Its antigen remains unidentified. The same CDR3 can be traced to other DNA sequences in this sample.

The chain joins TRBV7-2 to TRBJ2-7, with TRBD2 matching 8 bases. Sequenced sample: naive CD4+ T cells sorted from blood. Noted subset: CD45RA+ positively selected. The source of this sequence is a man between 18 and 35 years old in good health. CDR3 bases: TGTGCCAGCACTGTACCGGGACTAGCCTACGAGCAGTACTTC. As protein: CASTVPGLAYEQYF.